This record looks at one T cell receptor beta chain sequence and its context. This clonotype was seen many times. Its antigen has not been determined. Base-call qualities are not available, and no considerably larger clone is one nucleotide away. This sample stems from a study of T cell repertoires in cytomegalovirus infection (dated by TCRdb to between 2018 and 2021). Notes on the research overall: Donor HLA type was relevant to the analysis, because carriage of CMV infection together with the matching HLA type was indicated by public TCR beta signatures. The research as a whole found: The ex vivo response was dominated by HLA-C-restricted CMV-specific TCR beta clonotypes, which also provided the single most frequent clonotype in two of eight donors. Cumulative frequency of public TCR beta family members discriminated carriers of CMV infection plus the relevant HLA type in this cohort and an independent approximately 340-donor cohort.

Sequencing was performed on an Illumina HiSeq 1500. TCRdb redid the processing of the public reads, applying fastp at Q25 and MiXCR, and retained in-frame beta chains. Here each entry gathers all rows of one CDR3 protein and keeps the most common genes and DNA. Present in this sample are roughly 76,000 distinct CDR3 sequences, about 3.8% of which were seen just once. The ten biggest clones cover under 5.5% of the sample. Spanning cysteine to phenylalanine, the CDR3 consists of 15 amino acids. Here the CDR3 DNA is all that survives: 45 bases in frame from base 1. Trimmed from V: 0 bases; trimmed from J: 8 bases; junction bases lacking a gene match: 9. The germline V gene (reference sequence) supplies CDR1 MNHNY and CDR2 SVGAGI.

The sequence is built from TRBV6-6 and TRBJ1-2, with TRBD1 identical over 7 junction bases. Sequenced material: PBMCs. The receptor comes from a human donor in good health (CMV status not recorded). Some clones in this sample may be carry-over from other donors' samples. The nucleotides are TGTGCCAGCAGTTACTCGAAAGTATCGGACAGGGGCTACACCTTC. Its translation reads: CASSYSKVSDRGYTF.